Listed below are T cell receptor beta chains from one sample, sequenced in a study of blood T cells in healthy people across ages. From the 5' RACE reads, TCRdb called clonotypes with MiXCR, one entry per CDR3 protein. This sample has 1.5 million to 1.9 million distinct CDR3 sequences; 35% to 45% occur once, and the top ten carry roughly 3.7%. What was sequenced was blood. The receptors were sampled from a woman aged 18-30 years in good health. CDR3s include the opening cysteine and the closing phenylalanine or tryptophan. D genes are given only for firm matches. Some rows have no size entry. The others give once, few or many, or a class for an expanded clone.

V,D,J,size,CDR3,DNA
TRBV11-2,NA,TRBJ2-7,few,CASSSGFGTYEQYF,TGTGCCAGCAGTTCGGGGTTCGGTACCTACGAGCAGTACTTC
TRBV20-1,NA,TRBJ1-2,NA,CSASPRSGKNYGYTF,TGCAGTGCTAGCCCACGTAGCGGGAAAAACTATGGCTACACCTTC
TRBV11-2,NA,TRBJ1-2,few,CASSLGTGVSAYGYTF,TGTGCCAGCAGCTTAGGCACGGGTGTTTCGGCCTATGGCTACACCTTC
TRBV6-5,NA,TRBJ2-7,NA,CASGRTASYEQYF,TGTGCCAGCGGGAGGACAGCCTCCTACGAGCAGTACTTC
TRBV29-1,NA,TRBJ2-3,NA,CSTRGQYFGDTQYF,NA
TRBV6-5,TRBD2,TRBJ2-1,NA,CASSKLAGGTYNEQFF,TGTGCCAGCAGTAAACTAGCGGGAGGGACGTACAATGAGCAGTTCTTC
TRBV27,TRBD1,TRBJ2-1,few,CASTSQWDRQFF,TGTGCCAGCACTTCGCAATGGGACAGGCAGTTCTTC
TRBV27,TRBD2,TRBJ2-7,many,CASSLVGGNSYEQYF,TGTGCCAGCAGTTTAGTGGGAGGGAACTCCTACGAGCAGTACTTC
TRBV20-1,TRBD2,TRBJ2-1,NA,CSARDRQRGAYNEQFF,TGCAGTGCTAGAGATCGCCAGCGGGGGGCCTACAATGAGCAGTTCTTC
TRBV27,TRBD1,TRBJ2-1,NA,CASSRTGPMHEQFF,TGTGCCAGCAGCCGGACAGGGCCCATGCATGAGCAGTTCTTC
TRBV13,TRBD2,TRBJ2-1,few,CASSLGPTSGVRLEQFF,TGTGCCAGCAGCTTAGGCCCGACTAGCGGGGTAAGGCTTGAGCAGTTCTTC
TRBV28,NA,TRBJ2-5,NA,CASIKARVAGYQETQYF,TGTGCCAGCATCAAGGCCCGGGTGGCTGGGTACCAAGAGACCCAGTACTTC
TRBV5-1,TRBD2,TRBJ2-1,NA,CASSARLAGGPHEQFF,TGCGCCAGCAGCGCCAGACTAGCGGGGGGGCCACATGAGCAGTTCTTC
TRBV4-3,NA,TRBJ2-7,once,CASSQKDSPGYEQYF,TGCGCCAGCAGCCAAAAGGACAGCCCAGGCTACGAGCAGTACTTC
TRBV20-1,TRBD2,TRBJ2-7,NA,CSAPGTSGYEQYF,TGCAGTGCCCCCGGGACTAGCGGTTACGAGCAGTACTTC
TRBV6-2/TRBV6-3,TRBD1,TRBJ2-7,NA,CASSEQGRLYEQYF,TGTGCCAGCAGTGAACAGGGGCGCCTTTACGAGCAGTACTTC
TRBV4-1,NA,TRBJ2-5,NA,CASSQVGPSTQETQYF,TGCGCCAGCAGCCAAGTCGGTCCTAGCACACAAGAGACCCAGTACTTC
TRBV7-2,NA,TRBJ2-3,NA,CASSLRASTNTQYF,TGTGCCAGCAGCTTAAGGGCAAGCACAAATACGCAGTATTTT
TRBV7-9,NA,TRBJ1-1,few,CASSFSMPTEAFF,TGTGCCAGCAGCTTTTCGATGCCCACTGAAGCTTTCTTT
TRBV4-1,TRBD2,TRBJ2-3,few,CASTLGAGGEDTQYF,TGCGCCAGCACCTTGGGAGCGGGGGGCGAGGATACGCAGTATTTT
TRBV25-1,NA,TRBJ1-6,few,CASSDLSSYNSPLHF,TGTGCCAGCAGTGATTTAAGCTCCTATAATTCACCCCTCCACTTT
TRBV5-1,TRBD2,TRBJ2-2,NA,CASSYGLATNTGELFF,TGCGCCAGCAGCTACGGACTAGCGACGAACACCGGGGAGCTGTTTTTT
TRBV11-2,NA,TRBJ1-5,NA,CASSRSTGGAQHF,TGTGCCAGCAGCAGGAGCACAGGAGGAGCCCAGCATTTT
TRBV20-1,NA,TRBJ2-5,NA,CSARDPLGGMETQYF,TGCAGTGCTAGAGATCCCCTGGGGGGTATGGAGACCCAGTACTTC
TRBV13,NA,TRBJ2-5,few,CASSSLLKETQYF,TGTGCCAGCAGCTCTTTACTTAAAGAGACCCAGTACTTC
TRBV28,NA,TRBJ2-5,once,CASSLEIQGQETQYF,TGTGCCAGCAGTTTGGAGATCCAGGGCCAAGAGACCCAGTACTTC
TRBV6-5,TRBD1,TRBJ2-3,NA,CASRGTGDGGQYF,TGTGCCAGCAGAGGGACAGGGGACGGAGGGCAGTATTTT
TRBV5-1,NA,TRBJ1-2,few,CASSTSGGNYGYTF,TGCGCCAGCAGCACAAGCGGTGGGAACTATGGCTACACCTTC
TRBV20-1,TRBD1,TRBJ1-2,NA,CSARRGQGRGYTF,TGCAGTGCTAGGAGGGGACAGGGGCGCGGCTACACCTTC
TRBV7-9,NA,TRBJ2-2,few,CASSLAYHLPGELFF,TGTGCCAGCAGCTTAGCCTACCACCTACCCGGGGAGCTGTTTTTT
TRBV11-2,TRBD1,TRBJ1-2,NA,CASSLGRQGINYGCTF,TGTGCCAGCAGCTTAGGTCGACAGGGGATAAACTATGGCTGCACCTTC
TRBV6-6,NA,TRBJ1-2,few,CASMGKGLSGYTF,TGTGCCAGCATGGGGAAGGGCCTGAGCGGCTACACCTTC
TRBV20-1,TRBD1,TRBJ2-7,few,CSASLFGQVNSYEQYF,TGCAGTGCTAGTCTCTTTGGACAGGTTAACTCCTACGAGCAGTACTTC
TRBV20-1,NA,TRBJ2-3,NA,CSATLPDSGTQYF,TGCAGTGCTACCCTCCCCGACTCGGGAACGCAGTATTTT
TRBV5-1,NA,TRBJ2-1,NA,CASSLGSTAINNEQFF,TGCGCCAGCAGCTTGGGATCGACAGCGATTAACAATGAGCAGTTCTTC
TRBV6-5,TRBD1,TRBJ2-7,NA,CASRDRDDTYEQYF,TGTGCCTCACGGGACAGGGACGACACCTACGAGCAGTACTTC
TRBV11-2,NA,TRBJ2-1,NA,CASSLKGYQETQFF,TGTGCCAGCAGCTTGAAGGGGTACCAAGAGACCCAGTTCTTC
TRBV6-1,TRBD2,TRBJ2-1,NA,CASRENSGSSYNEQFF,TGTGCCAGCAGGGAAAATAGCGGGAGCTCCTACAATGAGCAGTTCTTC
TRBV5-1,TRBD2,TRBJ2-5,few,CASSSRLAGGETQYF,TGCGCCAGCAGCTCTCGACTAGCGGGAGGAGAGACCCAGTACTTC
TRBV6-5,NA,TRBJ1-1,NA,CASSYWARGDTEAFF,TGTGCCAGCAGTTACTGGGCCAGGGGAGACACTGAAGCTTTCTTT
TRBV5-5,TRBD2,TRBJ2-4,NA,CASSGGVRNIQYF,TGTGCCAGCAGCGGGGGGGTGAGGAACATTCAGTACTTC
TRBV29-1,NA,TRBJ2-7,NA,CSVLRSDDLPPYEQYF,TGCAGCGTTCTAAGATCCGATGACCTTCCCCCGTACGAGCAGTACTTC
TRBV28,NA,TRBJ2-1,NA,CASSHQVTYNEQFF,TGTGCCAGCAGTCACCAGGTCACCTACAATGAGCAGTTCTTC
TRBV6-5,NA,TRBJ1-2,NA,CASATGRNYGYTF,TGTGCCAGCGCAACTGGAAGGAACTATGGCTACACCTTC
TRBV21-1,NA,TRBJ2-3,NA,CASSKANSPYTDTQYF,TGTGCCAGCAGCAAAGCCAACAGCCCGTACACAGATACGCAGTATTTT